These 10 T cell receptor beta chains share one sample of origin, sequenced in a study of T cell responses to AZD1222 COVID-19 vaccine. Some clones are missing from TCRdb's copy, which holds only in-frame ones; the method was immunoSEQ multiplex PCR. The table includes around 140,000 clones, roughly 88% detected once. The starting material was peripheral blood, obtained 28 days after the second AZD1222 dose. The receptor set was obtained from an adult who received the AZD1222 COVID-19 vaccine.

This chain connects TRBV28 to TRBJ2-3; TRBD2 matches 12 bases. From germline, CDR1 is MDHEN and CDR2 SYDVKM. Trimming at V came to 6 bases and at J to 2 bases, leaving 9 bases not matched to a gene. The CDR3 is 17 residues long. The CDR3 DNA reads TGTGCCAGCAGGCCGGGACTAGCGGGCCCTCTCACAGATACGCAGTATTTT. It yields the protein CASRPGLAGPLTDTQYF.

The CDR3: CASWGQRSPLHF. The CDR3 DNA reads TGTGCCAGCTGGGGGCAGAGGTCACCCCTCCACTTT. This rearrangement joins TRBV27 to TRBJ1-6; tentative D call: TRBD1 (6 bases). The CDR3 has 12 residues. Trimming cost V 8 bases and J 10 bases, with 12 bases left between them. Germline CDR1 and CDR2: MNHEY and SMNVEV (reference sequence).

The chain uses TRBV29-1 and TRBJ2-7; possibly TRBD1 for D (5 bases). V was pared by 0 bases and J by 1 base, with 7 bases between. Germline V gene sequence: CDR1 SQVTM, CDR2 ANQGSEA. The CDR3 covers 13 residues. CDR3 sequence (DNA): TGCAGCGTTGAAGATGACAGTTCCTACGAGCAGTACTTC. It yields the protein CSVEDDSSYEQYF.

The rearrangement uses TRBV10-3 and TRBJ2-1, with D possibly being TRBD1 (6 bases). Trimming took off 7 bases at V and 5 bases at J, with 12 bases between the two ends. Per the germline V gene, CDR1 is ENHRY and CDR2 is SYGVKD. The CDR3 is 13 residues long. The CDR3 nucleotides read TGTGCCATCAAGCAACAGGGAAACAATGAGCAGTTCTTC. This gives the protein CAIKQQGNNEQFF.

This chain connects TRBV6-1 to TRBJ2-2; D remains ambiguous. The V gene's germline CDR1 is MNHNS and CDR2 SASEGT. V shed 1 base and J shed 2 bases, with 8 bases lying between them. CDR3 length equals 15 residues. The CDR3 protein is CASSEVVANTGELFF. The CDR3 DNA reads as TGTGCCAGCAGTGAAGTTGTGGCAAACACCGGGGAGCTGTTTTTT.

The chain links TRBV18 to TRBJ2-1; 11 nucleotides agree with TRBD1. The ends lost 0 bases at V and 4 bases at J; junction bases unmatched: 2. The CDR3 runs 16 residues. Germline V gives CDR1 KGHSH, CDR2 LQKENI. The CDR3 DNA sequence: TGTGCCAGCTCACCACCGGACAGGGGGCAATACAATGAGCAGTTCTTC. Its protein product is CASSPPDRGQYNEQFF.

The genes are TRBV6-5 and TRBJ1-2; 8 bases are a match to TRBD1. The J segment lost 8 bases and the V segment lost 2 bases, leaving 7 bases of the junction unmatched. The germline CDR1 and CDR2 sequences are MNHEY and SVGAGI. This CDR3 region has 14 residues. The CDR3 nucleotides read TGTGCCAGCAGTTACGCAGACAGGGGATCGGGCTACACCTTC. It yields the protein CASSYADRGSGYTF.

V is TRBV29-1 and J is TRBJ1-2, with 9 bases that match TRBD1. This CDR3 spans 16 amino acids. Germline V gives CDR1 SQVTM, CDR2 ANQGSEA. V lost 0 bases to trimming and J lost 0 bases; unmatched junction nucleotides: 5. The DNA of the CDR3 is TGCAGCGTTGAAGATAGGACAGGGGCCGCTAACTATGGCTACACCTTC. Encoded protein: CSVEDRTGAANYGYTF.

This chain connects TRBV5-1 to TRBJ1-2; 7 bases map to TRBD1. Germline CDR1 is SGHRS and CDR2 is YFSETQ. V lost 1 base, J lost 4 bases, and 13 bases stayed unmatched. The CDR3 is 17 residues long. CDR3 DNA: TGCGCCAGCAGCTTGACCATCCTACCACAGGGGAGCTATGGCTACACCTTC. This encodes CASSLTILPQGSYGYTF.

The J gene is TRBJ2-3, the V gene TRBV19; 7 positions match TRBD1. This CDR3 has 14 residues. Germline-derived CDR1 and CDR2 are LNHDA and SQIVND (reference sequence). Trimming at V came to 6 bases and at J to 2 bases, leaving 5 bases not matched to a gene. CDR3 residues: CASRPGQYTDTQYF. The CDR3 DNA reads TGTGCCAGTAGGCCGGGACAGTACACAGATACGCAGTATTTT.